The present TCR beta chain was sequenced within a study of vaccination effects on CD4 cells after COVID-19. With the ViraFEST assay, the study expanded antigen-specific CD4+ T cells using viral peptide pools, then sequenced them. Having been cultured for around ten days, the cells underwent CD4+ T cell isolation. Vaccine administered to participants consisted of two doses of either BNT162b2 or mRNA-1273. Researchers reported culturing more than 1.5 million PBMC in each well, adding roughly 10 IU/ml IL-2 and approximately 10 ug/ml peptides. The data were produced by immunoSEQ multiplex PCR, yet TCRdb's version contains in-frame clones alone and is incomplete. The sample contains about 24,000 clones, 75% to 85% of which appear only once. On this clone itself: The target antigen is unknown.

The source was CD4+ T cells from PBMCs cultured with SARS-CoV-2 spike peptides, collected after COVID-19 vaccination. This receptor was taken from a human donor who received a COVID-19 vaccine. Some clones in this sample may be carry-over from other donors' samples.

CDR3 amino acids: CASSLQGQQPQHF. The CDR3 DNA sequence: TGTGCCAGCAGCTTACAGGGTCAGCAGCCCCAGCATTTT. V gene TRBV11-2 combines with J gene TRBJ1-5; possible D gene TRBD1, 5 bases. Trimming pared 2 bases from V and 7 bases from J, leaving 9 bases between. CDR3 size: 13 residues. Germline CDR1 reads SGHAT; CDR2 reads FQNNGV.